Presented here are 31 T cell receptor beta chains from one specimen sequenced in a study of blood T cell repertoires in COVID-19. TCRdb's copy holds only in-frame clones and misses some; the assay was immunoSEQ multiplex PCR. The sample carries about 220,000 clones, 82% recorded once. Sequenced sample: PBMCs or T cells enriched from blood (not recorded which). The source of these receptors is a woman aged 55-70 years who had recovered from COVID-19.

This chain uses TRBV11-2 with TRBJ2-7; D is possibly TRBD2 (6 bases). This CDR3 comprises 15 residues. Germline loops: CDR1 SGHAT, CDR2 FQNNGV. The V gene lost 0 bases and the J gene lost 3 bases, with 12 bases spanning the gap. CDR3 amino acids: CASSLDLGGNYEQYF. CDR3 coding DNA: TGTGCCAGCAGCTTAGATTTAGGCGGGAACTACGAGCAGTACTTC.

Only a few counts were recorded for this clone. This sequence joins TRBV30 and TRBJ1-1; D may be TRBD1 (5 bases). The CDR3 contains 13 residues. Trimming took off 3 bases at V and 4 bases at J, with 12 bases between the two ends. Germline V CDR1 and CDR2: GTSNPN, SVGIG (reference sequence). This chain's CDR3 is CAWRGGFGTEAFF. DNA for the CDR3: TGTGCCTGGAGGGGGGGGTTCGGCACTGAAGCTTTCTTT.

This chain links TRBV5-6 with TRBJ1-4; TRBD1 might be the D (5 bases). V lost 4 bases and J 2 bases, leaving 15 bases between the germline ends. The germline V gene encodes CDR1 SGHDT and CDR2 YYEEEE. The CDR3 covers 16 residues. Here the CDR3 reads CASSGGEPGTNEKLFF. Written as DNA, the CDR3 is TGTGCCAGCAGCGGAGGGGAACCGGGGACTAATGAAAAACTGTTTTTT.

J is TRBJ2-3 and V is TRBV10-3; TRBD1 matches 7 bases. This CDR3 contains 14 residues. Germline V gene sequence: CDR1 ENHRY, CDR2 SYGVKD. V was clipped by 6 bases and J by 2 bases; unmatched bases: 5. CDR3 sequence reads: CAISPTGTTDTQYF. The CDR3, as DNA: TGTGCCATCAGCCCGACAGGGACCACAGATACGCAGTATTTT.

The V and J genes are TRBV19 and TRBJ1-3; 7 bases match TRBD1. The germline CDR1 and CDR2 sequences are LNHDA and SQIVND (reference sequence). The V and J ends lost 1 base and 2 bases, in that order; junction bases with no gene match: 2. This CDR3 comprises 15 residues. The chain's CDR3 is CASSIGTGAGNTIYF. Written as DNA, the CDR3 is TGTGCCAGTAGTATAGGCACAGGGGCTGGAAACACCATATATTTT.

The CDR3, as DNA: TGTGCCAGCAGCTTAGGTGGGGGGGCAGGGGAGACCCAGTACTTC. It encodes CASSLGGGAGETQYF. The chain has TRBV7-2 and TRBJ2-5, with D possibly matching TRBD2 (7 bases). The length of the CDR3 is 15 residues. The germline V and J ends were trimmed by 1 base and 5 bases, with 14 bases remaining between them. Germline V gives CDR1 SGHTA, CDR2 FQGNSA.

The chain recombines TRBV11-3 with TRBJ2-1; 10 bases fit TRBD2. Germline CDR1 is SGHNT and CDR2 is YENEEA. The CDR3 loop spans 14 amino acids. The junction had 8 bases not matched to a gene; V was cut back by 5 bases and J by 10 bases. The CDR3 DNA reads as TGTGCCAGCAGCGAAGAAGCGGGAGGGTTAGAGCAGTTCTTC. Its translation is CASSEEAGGLEQFF.

This clone was counted a few times. The gene calls are TRBV6-2 or TRBV6-3 and TRBJ2-3; TRBD1 matches 9 bases. This CDR3 contains 18 residues. V dropped 1 base and J dropped 1; count of bases not matched to a gene: 9. Germline V CDR1 and CDR2: MNHEY, SVGEGT. The chain's CDR3 is CASSYLGTGTGRTDTQYF. In DNA form, the CDR3 reads TGTGCCAGCAGTTACTTGGGGACCGGGACAGGGCGCACAGATACGCAGTATTTT.

The V and J genes are TRBV18 and TRBJ1-3, with D possibly matching TRBD1 (6 bases). The ends were cut back, 6 bases at V and 3 bases at J, with 15 bases in the middle. In germline, CDR1 is KGHSH, CDR2 LQKENI. This CDR3 spans 15 amino acids. The CDR3 sequence is CASSYQPRGGNTIYF. The CDR3 region has the DNA TGTGCCAGCTCGTACCAACCCAGGGGTGGAAACACCATATATTTT. The variable domain in full, with the rest retrieved from reference TRBV18 and TRBJ1-3, is NAGVMQNPRHLVRRRGQEARLRCSPMKGHSHVYWYRQLPEEGLKFMVYLQKENIIDESGMPKERFSAEFPKEGPSILRIQQVVRGDSAAYFCASSYQPRGGNTIYFGEGSWLTVV.

This chain uses TRBV3-1 (or the pseudogene TRBV3-2) with TRBJ1-1; D perhaps matches TRBD1 (5 bases). The CDR3 spans 14 residues. The V end lost 0 bases, the J end lost 11 bases, and 16 bases lay between the germline ends. Germline CDR1 and CDR2: LGHDT and YNNKEL (reference sequence). The CDR3 DNA reads TGTGCCAGCAGCCAAGATGGTCGGGGGTTCGTGGCTTTCTTT. As protein: CASSQDGRGFVAFF.

The genes are TRBV10-2 and TRBJ1-1; D is possibly TRBD1 (6 bases). The V end was cut by 3 bases, the J end by 1 base, with 12 bases between. The germline V gene encodes CDR1 WSHSY and CDR2 SAAADI. CDR3 size: 15 residues. This chain's CDR3 is CASSDFGQPNTEAFF. CDR3 bases: TGCGCCAGCAGTGATTTCGGACAGCCGAACACTGAAGCTTTCTTT.

This clone was counted a few times. The genes are TRBV6-5 and TRBJ1-3; D gene uncertain. The CDR3 loop spans 16 amino acids. The ends were cut back, 0 bases at V and 3 bases at J, with 12 bases in the middle. Per the germline V gene, CDR1 is MNHEY and CDR2 is SVGAGI. CDR3 nucleotides: TGTGCCAGCAGTTACTCGGGCGATGACTATGGAAACACCATATATTTT. It codes for CASSYSGDDYGNTIYF.

This clone was counted once. Its ends do not fully match the called genes, so a read error is possible. V gene TRBV6-2 or TRBV6-3 combines with J gene TRBJ1-4; tentatively, D is TRBD1 (6 bases). Looked up from germline, CDR1 is MNHEY and CDR2 is SVGEGT. The CDR3 consists of 14 residues. The CDR3 sequence is CASSYEGVEEKLFF. DNA for the CDR3: TGCGCCAGCAGTTACGAGGGGGTAGAGGAAAAACTGTTTTTT.

The rearrangement links TRBV6-6 to TRBJ1-6; D may be TRBD1 (6 bases). V lost 5 bases and J lost 9, with 26 bases in between. Germline CDR1 MNHNY, CDR2 SVGAGI (reference sequence). The CDR3 is made up of 18 amino acids. DNA of the CDR3: TGTGCCAGCAGTCAAATTCGAGGGGGTGGACAGATAGGTTCACCCCTCCACTTT. Translation gives CASSQIRGGGQIGSPLHF.

DNA for the CDR3: TGTGCCAGTAGTAGCCTGGAGGGGGCATCCCACGAGCAGTACTTC. Amino acids: CASSSLEGASHEQYF. The chain couples TRBV19 to TRBJ2-7; D may be TRBD1 (7 bases). The V end lost 4 bases, the J end lost 5 bases, and 18 bases lay between the germline ends. Looked up from germline, CDR1 is LNHDA and CDR2 is SQIVND (reference sequence). The CDR3 has 15 amino acids.

The chain carries TRBV6-5 and TRBJ2-3; 10 nucleotides line up with TRBD2. Looked up from germline, CDR1 is MNHEY and CDR2 is SVGAGI. With 2 bases clipped from V and 2 bases from J, the junction kept 4 bases outside the gene matches. This CDR3 region has 16 residues. The CDR3 bases are TGTGCCAGCAGTTACCTAGCGGGAGAACCCACAGATACGCAGTATTTT. Translated, it gives CASSYLAGEPTDTQYF.

The rearrangement links TRBV9 to TRBJ2-3, with 9 bases that match TRBD2. V lost 2 bases and J lost 3; bases outside the gene matches: 10. The length of the CDR3 is 17 residues. Germline lookup yields CDR1 SGDLS and CDR2 YYNGEE. CDR3 nucleotides: TGTGCCAGCAGCGTTTTTGGGGCTAGCGGGGCGACAGATACGCAGTATTTT. Translation: CASSVFGASGATDTQYF. Full variable domain (remainder filled in from reference TRBV9 and TRBJ2-3): DSGVTQTPKHLITATGQRVTLRCSPRSGDLSVYWYQQSLDQGLQFLIQYYNGEERAKGNILERFSAQQFPDLHSELNLSSLELGDSALYFCASSVFGASGATDTQYFGPGTRLTVL.

DNA for the CDR3: TGCAGCGTTGAATCCAGGGGCTACAATGAGCAGTTCTTC. Amino acid sequence: CSVESRGYNEQFF. The chain employs TRBV29-1 and TRBJ2-1; TRBD1 is a possible D gene (6 bases). The germline V gene has CDR1 SQVTM and CDR2 ANQGSEA. The CDR3 has 13 amino acids. Trimming removed 2 bases at V and 3 bases at J, with 8 bases between.

The gene calls are TRBV19 and TRBJ2-2, with 11 bases identical to TRBD1. The junction had 2 bases not matched to a gene; V was cut back by 5 bases and J by 0 bases. The CDR3 length is 16 residues. From germline, CDR1 is LNHDA and CDR2 SQIVND (reference sequence). CDR3 sequence reads: CASSPGQGANTGELFF. The CDR3 DNA reads as TGTGCCAGTAGTCCGGGACAGGGGGCGAACACCGGGGAGCTGTTTTTT.

The chain recombines TRBV2 with TRBJ1-5, with TRBD1 as a possible D gene (5 bases). The CDR3 totals 17 residues. Germline values: CDR1 SNHLY, CDR2 FYNNEI. The V end was cut by 3 bases, the J end by 0 bases, with 15 bases between. In nucleotides, the CDR3 is TGTGCCAGCAGTGATTTGCAGGGAAATTATAGCAATCAGCCCCAGCATTTT. Protein: CASSDLQGNYSNQPQHF. Full variable domain (missing parts from reference TRBV2 and TRBJ1-5): EPEVTQTPSHQVTQMGQEVILRCVPISNHLYFYWYRQILGQKVEFLVSFYNNEISEKSEIFDDQFSVERPDGSNFTLKIRSTKLEDSAMYFCASSDLQGNYSNQPQHFGDGTRLSIL.

The V and J genes are TRBV12-5 and TRBJ1-2; D gene unclear. Trimming left V 6 bases short and J 4 bases short, with 15 bases between. Germline lookup yields CDR1 LGHNT and CDR2 FRNRAP. The CDR3 contains 14 residues. CDR3 residues: CASGSPQRFYGYTF. The CDR3 DNA reads TGTGCTAGTGGCTCACCACAGCGGTTCTATGGCTACACCTTC.

The chain joins TRBV27 to TRBJ2-2; a weak D match, TRBD1 (5 bases). V dropped 3 bases and J dropped 2 bases, with 13 bases sitting between them. Germline CDR1 MNHEY, CDR2 SMNVEV (reference sequence). The CDR3 spans 16 residues. The CDR3, as DNA: TGTGCCAGCAGTTTCTCAGTGCAGGGTAACACCGGGGAGCTGTTTTTT. Translated, it gives CASSFSVQGNTGELFF.

The rearrangement uses TRBV7-2 and TRBJ2-5; weak D call: TRBD2 (6 bases). Trimming stripped 3 bases from V and 5 bases from J, with 16 bases between. Germline CDR1 reads SGHTA; CDR2 reads FQGNSA. The CDR3 length is 15 residues. CDR3 DNA: TGTGCCAGCAGCTTTGGATACTCTGGGGGGGAGACCCAGTACTTC. It specifies CASSFGYSGGETQYF. Filled out from reference TRBV7-2 and TRBJ2-5, the complete variable domain reads GAGVSQSPSNKVTEKGKDVELRCDPISGHTALYWYRQSLGQGLEFLIYFQGNSAPDKSGLPSDRFSAERTGGSVSTLTIQRTQQEDSAVYLCASSFGYSGGETQYFGPGTRLLVL.

This rearrangement joins TRBV10-2 to TRBJ2-1; 13 positions match TRBD2. V gave up 0 bases and J gave up 2 bases; unmatched junction bases: 7. Per the germline V gene, CDR1 is WSHSY and CDR2 is SAAADI. CDR3 length equals 19 residues. The CDR3 loop reads CASSESGLAGEMAYNEQFF. The CDR3 bases are TGCGCCAGCAGTGAGTCAGGACTAGCGGGAGAAATGGCCTACAATGAGCAGTTCTTC.

The chain couples TRBV4-2 to TRBJ2-7, with TRBD2 identical over 8 bases. V shed 4 bases and J 5 bases; nucleotides not matched to a gene: 7. CDR1 is LGHNA and CDR2 is YNFKEQ in the germline V gene. The CDR3 is 14 residues long. The CDR3, as DNA: TGTGCCAGCAGCCTTAGGACTAGCAGGCACGAGCAGTACTTC. Translating gives CASSLRTSRHEQYF.

This clone was recorded once. V is TRBV2 and J is TRBJ1-3; D is uncertain. There are 15 residues in the CDR3. V gave up 6 bases and J gave up 2 bases, with 14 bases separating them. Germline CDR1 and CDR2: SNHLY and FYNNEI. CDR3: CASRLTSSTGNTIYF. The CDR3 DNA reads as TGTGCCAGCAGGTTAACTTCAAGTACTGGAAACACCATATATTTT.

This sequence joins TRBV6-1 and TRBJ2-6, with D perhaps TRBD2 (6 bases). Per germline, CDR1 MNHNS and CDR2 SASEGT. The CDR3 has 18 residues. The V and J ends lost 6 bases and 3 bases respectively, with 21 bases between them. The CDR3 spells CASSERGLWGVGANVLTF. CDR3 sequence (DNA): TGTGCCAGCAGCGAAAGGGGACTTTGGGGGGTTGGGGCCAACGTCCTGACTTTC.

V gene TRBV14 combines with J gene TRBJ1-4; 8 nucleotides agree with TRBD1. V lost 3 bases and J lost 4; bases outside the gene matches: 10. CDR3 length equals 17 residues. The V gene's germline CDR1 is SGHDN and CDR2 FVKESK. The CDR3 spells CASSHHRDRTINEKLFF. The CDR3 DNA reads as TGTGCCAGCAGCCATCACCGGGACAGGACGATTAATGAAAAACTGTTTTTT.

This sequence joins TRBV10-1 and TRBJ1-5, with 9 bases lining up with TRBD1. The CDR3 contains 14 residues. Per the germline V gene, CDR1 is WNHNN and CDR2 is SYGVQD (reference sequence). The V and J ends lost 8 bases and 5 bases, in that order; junction bases with no gene match: 7. The CDR3 sequence is CASDLQGADQPQHF. Here the CDR3 DNA reads TGCGCCAGCGACTTACAGGGGGCTGATCAGCCCCAGCATTTT.

This rearrangement joins TRBV5-1 to TRBJ2-7, with TRBD1 as a possible D gene (7 bases). The germline V gene encodes CDR1 SGHRS and CDR2 YFSETQ. The ends were cut back, 2 bases at V and 6 bases at J, with 18 bases in the middle. The CDR3 loop spans 15 amino acids. Here the CDR3 reads CASSLSQGPEGEQYF. The CDR3 DNA reads TGCGCCAGCAGCTTATCACAGGGGCCGGAGGGCGAGCAGTACTTC.

This clone came up once. This chain uses TRBV6-1 with TRBJ1-2, with 7 bases that match TRBD1. The V and J ends lost 3 bases and 7 bases, in that order; junction bases with no gene match: 11. CDR1 and CDR2 from the germline V gene are MNHNS and SASEGT. The CDR3 runs to 15 residues. The CDR3 DNA reads as TGTGCCAGCAGTGAGCACACAGGGGATGGTAGTGGCTACACCTTC. This codes for CASSEHTGDGSGYTF.